This T cell receptor beta chain was identified in a study of blood T cell repertoires in COVID-19. V was cut by 3 bases and J by 8 bases, with 16 bases left in between. CDR1 and CDR2 from the germline V gene are SGHAT and FQNNGV. CDR3 size: 14 residues. Using immunoSEQ multiplex PCR, the repertoire was profiled, and TCRdb retains in-frame clones only, with some absent. Of 100,000 to 150,000 clones in the sample, around nine tenths were seen once. This clone turned up a few times. This chain joins TRBV11-2 and TRBJ1-1; D call uncertain. The receptor was derived from a man aged 65-85 years with active COVID-19. The sequenced material came from peripheral blood. CDR3 coding DNA: TGTGCCAGCAGCTTTGGTAGGGCGGGATGGGAAGCTTTCTTT. Protein: CASSFGRAGWEAFF.